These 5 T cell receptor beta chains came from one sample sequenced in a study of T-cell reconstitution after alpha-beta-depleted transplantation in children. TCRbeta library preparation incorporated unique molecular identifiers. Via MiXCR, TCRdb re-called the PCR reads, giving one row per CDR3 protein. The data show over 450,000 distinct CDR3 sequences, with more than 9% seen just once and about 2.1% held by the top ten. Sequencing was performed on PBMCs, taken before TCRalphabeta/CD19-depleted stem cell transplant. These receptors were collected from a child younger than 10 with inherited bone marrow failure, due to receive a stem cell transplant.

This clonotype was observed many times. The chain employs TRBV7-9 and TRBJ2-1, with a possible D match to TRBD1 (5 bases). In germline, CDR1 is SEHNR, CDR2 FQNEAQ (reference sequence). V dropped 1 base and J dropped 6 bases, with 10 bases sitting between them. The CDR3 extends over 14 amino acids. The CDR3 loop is CASSLVLRGNEQFF. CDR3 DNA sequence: TGTGCCAGCAGCTTAGTACTAAGGGGCAATGAGCAGTTCTTC.

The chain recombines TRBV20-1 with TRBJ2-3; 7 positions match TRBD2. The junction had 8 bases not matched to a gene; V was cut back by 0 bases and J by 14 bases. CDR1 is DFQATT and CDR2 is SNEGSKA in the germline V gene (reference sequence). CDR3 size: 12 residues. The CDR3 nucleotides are TGCAGTGCTAGAGATCACAGCGGGGTCGCGTATTTT. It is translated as CSARDHSGVAYF.

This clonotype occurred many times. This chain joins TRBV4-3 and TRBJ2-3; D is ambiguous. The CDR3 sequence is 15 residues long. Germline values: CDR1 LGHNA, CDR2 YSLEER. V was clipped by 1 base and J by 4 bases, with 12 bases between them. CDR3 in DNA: TGCGCCAGCAGCCAAGGGAAGTGGGTGGCAGATACGCAGTATTTT. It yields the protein CASSQGKWVADTQYF.

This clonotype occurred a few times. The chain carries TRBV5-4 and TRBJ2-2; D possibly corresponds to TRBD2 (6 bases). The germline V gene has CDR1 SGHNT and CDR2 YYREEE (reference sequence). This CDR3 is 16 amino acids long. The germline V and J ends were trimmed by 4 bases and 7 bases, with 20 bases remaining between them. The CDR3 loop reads CASSPTSTAKGGELFF. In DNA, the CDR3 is TGTGCCAGCAGCCCTACTAGCACCGCAAAGGGCGGGGAGCTGTTTTTT. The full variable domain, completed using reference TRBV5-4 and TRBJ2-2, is ETGVTQSPTHLIKTRGQQVTLRCSSQSGHNTVSWYQQALGQGPQFIFQYYREEENGRGNFPPRFSGLQFPNYSSELNVNALELDDSALYLCASSPTSTAKGGELFFGEGSRLTVL.

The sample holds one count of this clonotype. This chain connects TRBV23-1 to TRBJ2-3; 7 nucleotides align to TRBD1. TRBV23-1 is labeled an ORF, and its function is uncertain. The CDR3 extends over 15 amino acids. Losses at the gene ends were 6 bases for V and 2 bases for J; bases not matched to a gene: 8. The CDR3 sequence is CASSRRGSLTDTQYF. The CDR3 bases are TGCGCCAGCAGCCGCAGGGGGTCCCTCACAGATACGCAGTATTTT.